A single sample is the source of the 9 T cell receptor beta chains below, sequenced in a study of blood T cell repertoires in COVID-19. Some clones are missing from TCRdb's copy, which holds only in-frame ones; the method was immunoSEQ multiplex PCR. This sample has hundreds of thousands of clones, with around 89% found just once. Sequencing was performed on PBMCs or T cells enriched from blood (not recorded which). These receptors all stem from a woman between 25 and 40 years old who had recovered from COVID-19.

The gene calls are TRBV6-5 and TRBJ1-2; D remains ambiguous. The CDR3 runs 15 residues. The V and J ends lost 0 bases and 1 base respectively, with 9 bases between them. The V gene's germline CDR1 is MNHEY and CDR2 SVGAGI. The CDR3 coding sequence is TGTGCCAGCAGTTACTCTGAGAGCAATAACTATGGCTACACCTTC. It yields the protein CASSYSESNNYGYTF.

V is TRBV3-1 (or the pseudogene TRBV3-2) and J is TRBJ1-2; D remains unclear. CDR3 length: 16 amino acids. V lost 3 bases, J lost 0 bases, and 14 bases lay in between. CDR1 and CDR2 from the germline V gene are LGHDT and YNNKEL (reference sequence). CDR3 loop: CASSQNLPGSNYGYTF. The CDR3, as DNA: TGTGCCAGCAGCCAGAATCTTCCGGGTTCTAACTATGGCTACACCTTC.

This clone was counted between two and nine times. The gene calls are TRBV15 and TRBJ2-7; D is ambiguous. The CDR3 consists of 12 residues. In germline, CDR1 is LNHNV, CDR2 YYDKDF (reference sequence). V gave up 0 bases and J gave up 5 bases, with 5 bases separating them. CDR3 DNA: TGTGCCACCAGCAGAGATGAGGACGAGCAGTACTTC. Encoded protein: CATSRDEDEQYF. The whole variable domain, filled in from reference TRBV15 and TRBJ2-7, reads DAMVIQNPRYQVTQFGKPVTLSCSQTLNHNVMYWYQQKSSQAPKLLFHYYDKDFNNEADTPDNFQSRRPNTSFCFLDIRSPGLGDTAMYLCATSRDEDEQYFGPGTRLTVT.

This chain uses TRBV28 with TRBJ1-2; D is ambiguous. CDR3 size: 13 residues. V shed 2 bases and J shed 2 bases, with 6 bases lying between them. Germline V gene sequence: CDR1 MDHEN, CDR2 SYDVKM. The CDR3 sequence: CASSLHSNYGYTF. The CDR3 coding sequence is TGTGCCAGCAGTTTACACAGCAACTATGGCTACACCTTC.

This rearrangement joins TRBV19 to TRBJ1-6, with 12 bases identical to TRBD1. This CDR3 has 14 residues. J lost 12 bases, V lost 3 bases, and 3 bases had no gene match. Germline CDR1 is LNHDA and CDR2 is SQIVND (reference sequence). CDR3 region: CASSMGTGGGPLHF. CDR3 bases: TGTGCCAGTAGTATGGGGACAGGGGGCGGACCCCTCCACTTT.

In DNA, the CDR3 is TGTGCCAGCACCTTCGCGACGGGAGGGCAAGATACGCAGTATTTT. This codes for CASTFATGGQDTQYF. The chain employs TRBV9 and TRBJ2-3; the match to TRBD2 covers 8 bases. The germline V gene has CDR1 SGDLS and CDR2 YYNGEE. CDR3 length: 15 residues. Trimming took 6 bases from V and 5 from J; bases not matched to a gene: 11. The variable domain in full, completed from reference TRBV9 and TRBJ2-3, reads DSGVTQTPKHLITATGQRVTLRCSPRSGDLSVYWYQQSLDQGLQFLIQYYNGEERAKGNILERFSAQQFPDLHSELNLSSLELGDSALYFCASTFATGGQDTQYFGPGTRLTVL.

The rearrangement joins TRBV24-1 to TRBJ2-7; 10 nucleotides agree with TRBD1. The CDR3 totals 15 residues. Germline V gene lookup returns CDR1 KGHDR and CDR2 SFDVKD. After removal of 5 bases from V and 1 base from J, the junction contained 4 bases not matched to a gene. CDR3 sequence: CATSARTGGSYEQYF. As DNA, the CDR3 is TGTGCCACCAGTGCAAGGACAGGGGGGTCCTACGAGCAGTACTTC.

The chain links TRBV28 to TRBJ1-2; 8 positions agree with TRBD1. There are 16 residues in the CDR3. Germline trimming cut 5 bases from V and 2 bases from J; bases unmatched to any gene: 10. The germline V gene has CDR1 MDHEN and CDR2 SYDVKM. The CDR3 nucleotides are TGTGCCAGCAGTCCTCCTTTCTACAGGGGGAACTATGGCTACACCTTC. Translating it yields CASSPPFYRGNYGYTF.

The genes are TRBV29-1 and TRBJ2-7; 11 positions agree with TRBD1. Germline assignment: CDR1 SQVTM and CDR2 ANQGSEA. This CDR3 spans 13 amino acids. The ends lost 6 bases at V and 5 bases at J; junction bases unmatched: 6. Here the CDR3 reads CSVPGQGVDEQYF. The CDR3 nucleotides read TGCAGCGTCCCGGGACAGGGGGTCGACGAGCAGTACTTC.